This T cell receptor (beta chain) stems from a study of beta chain features in type 1 diabetes. Turning to the study itself: 107,917,701 sorted cells were examined across all samples.

The CDR3 extends over 14 amino acids. Germline values: CDR1 MDHEN, CDR2 SYDVKM. Trimming pared 2 bases from V and 5 bases from J, leaving 10 bases between. The entirety of the isolated RNA underwent reverse transcription, so expressed TCRB transcripts were sequenced. Sequencing was performed with immunoSEQ multiplex PCR; in TCRdb, only in-frame clones are kept and a portion is missing. This table has hundreds of thousands of clones, around 12% appearing once. Details on this clone: Its antigen remains unidentified. Different DNA sequences within this sample yield the same CDR3.

Points from the study as a whole: Type 1 diabetes patients had moderately but significantly shorter TCRB CDR3s in all four CD4+ subsets. Cells that show high TCR expression could be over-represented by cDNA sequencing. Whether HLA type influences TCRB rearrangement remained unresolved here.

The chain couples TRBV28 to TRBJ1-5; D is possibly TRBD1 (6 bases). The TCR was taken from a man younger than 35 in good health. Sequenced: naive CD4+ T cells from blood. The CDR3 bases are TGTGCCAGCAGTTTAGGGGGCGGACATCAGCCCCAGCATTTT. It translates to CASSLGGGHQPQHF.